This record covers a single T cell receptor beta chain. An end of the junction does not agree with germline; a read error may underlie this. The CDR3 runs 16 residues. Per the germline V gene, CDR1 is KGHSH and CDR2 is LQKENI. These data belong to a study of human T cells and chemical hapten exposure. Noted time point: pre-sensitization, week 0. Treatment denoted: therapeutic diphenylcyclopropenone sensitization with weekly scalp DPC. TCRdb reprocessed the RACE reads with MiXCR, giving one entry per CDR3 protein. This sample has 350,000 to 400,000 distinct CDR3 sequences; around 5.5% occur once, and the top ten carry just over 2.5%.

The sequence derives from a woman between 45 and 65 years old with alopecia areata. Some clones in this sample may be carry-over from other donors' samples. This chain links TRBV18 with TRBJ1-5; no clear D gene. This material consisted of whole blood, taken in connection with sensitization to the hapten diphenylcyclopropenone (DPC). This CDR3 is CVSSPSTPGSNQPQHF. CDR3 DNA sequence: TGTGTCAGCTCACCCTCCACGCCCGGTAGCAATCAGCCCCAGCATTTT.